Listed below are T cell receptor beta chains from one sample, sequenced in a study of naive and memory T cell subsets. TCRdb fed the 5' RACE reads into MiXCR, producing one record per CDR3 protein. The sample includes about 32,000 distinct CDR3 sequences, roughly a sixth of them seen just once. These receptor sequences come from a female donor in good health. CDR3s include the opening cysteine and the closing phenylalanine or tryptophan.

>14|TRBV29-1|TRBJ1-5
CSVSETGGLQPQHF
>14|TRBV29-1|TRBJ1-1
CSVSGTASGTEAFF
>15|TRBV20-1|TRBJ1-5
CSARDEALSNQPQHF
>13|TRBV29-1|TRBJ2-7
CSALAGGPYEQYF
>17|TRBV5-4|TRBJ2-5
CASSLVRLGGGRETQYF
>14|TRBV20-1|TRBJ1-5
CSAIGTDSNQPQHF
>15|TRBV29-1|TRBJ2-7
CSVAVRAGGSYEQYF
>19|TRBV6-5|TRBJ2-2
CASSYEPGLAGMNTGELFF
>16|TRBV11-2|TRBJ2-7
CASSQPGQGTYYEQYF
>13|TRBV5-1|TRBJ2-1
CASSLAGLSEQFF
>16|TRBV4-2|TRBJ2-5
CASSQADSSGVETQYF
>12|TRBV29-1|TRBJ1-1
CSVGGRVTEAFF
>13|TRBV29-1|TRBJ1-2
CSVGDRDYYGDTF
>13|TRBV12-3/TRBV12-4|TRBJ2-5
CASSLRQAGTQYF
>13|TRBV5-1|TRBJ2-5
CASSWPGQETQYF
>16|TRBV5-1|TRBJ2-1
CASSSTRNLRYNEQFF
>11|TRBV20-1|TRBJ2-3
CSAKIAGGPDF